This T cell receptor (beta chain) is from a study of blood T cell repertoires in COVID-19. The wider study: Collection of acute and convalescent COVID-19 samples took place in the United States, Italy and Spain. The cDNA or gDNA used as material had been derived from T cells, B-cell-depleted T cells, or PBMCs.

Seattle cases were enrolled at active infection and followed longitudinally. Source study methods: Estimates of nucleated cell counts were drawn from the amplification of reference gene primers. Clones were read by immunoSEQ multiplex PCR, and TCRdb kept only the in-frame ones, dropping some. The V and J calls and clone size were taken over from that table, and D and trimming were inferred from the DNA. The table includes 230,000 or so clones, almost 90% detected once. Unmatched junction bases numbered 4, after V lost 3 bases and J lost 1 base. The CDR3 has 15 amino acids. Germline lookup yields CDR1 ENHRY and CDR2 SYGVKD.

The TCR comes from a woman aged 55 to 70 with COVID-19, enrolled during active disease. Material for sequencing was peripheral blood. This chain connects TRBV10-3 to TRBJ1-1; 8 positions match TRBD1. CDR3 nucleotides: TGTGCCATCAGTGAAAGACAGGGGAAGAACACTGAAGCTTTCTTT. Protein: CAISERQGKNTEAFF.